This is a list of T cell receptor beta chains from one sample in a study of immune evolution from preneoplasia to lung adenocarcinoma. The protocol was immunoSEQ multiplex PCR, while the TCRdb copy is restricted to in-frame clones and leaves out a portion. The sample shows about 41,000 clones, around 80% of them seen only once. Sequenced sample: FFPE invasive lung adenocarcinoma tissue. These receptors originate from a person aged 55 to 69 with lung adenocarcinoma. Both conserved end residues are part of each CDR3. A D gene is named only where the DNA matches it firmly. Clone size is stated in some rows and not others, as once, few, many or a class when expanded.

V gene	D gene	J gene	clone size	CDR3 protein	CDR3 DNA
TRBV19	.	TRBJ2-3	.	CASSTRIPQVIFPDTQYF	TGTGCCAGTAGTACCCGGATCCCCCAGGTAATTTTTCCAGATACGCAGTATTTT
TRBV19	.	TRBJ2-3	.	CASSQEGQGYTDTQYF	TGTGCCAGTAGTCAAGAGGGGCAGGGGTACACAGATACGCAGTATTTT
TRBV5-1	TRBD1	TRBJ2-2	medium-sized	CASRQGAQNTGELFF	TGCGCCAGCAGACAGGGGGCGCAGAACACCGGGGAGCTGTTTTTT
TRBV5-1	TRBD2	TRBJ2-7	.	CASSLLAGAYEQYF	TGCGCCAGCAGCTTACTAGCGGGGGCCTACGAGCAGTACTTC
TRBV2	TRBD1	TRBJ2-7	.	CASSNRDRVSYEQYF	TGTGCCAGCAGTAACCGGGACAGGGTGTCCTACGAGCAGTACTTC
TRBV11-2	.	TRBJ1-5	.	CASSLIEGFQPQHF	TGTGCCAGCAGCTTAATAGAGGGGTTTCAGCCCCAGCATTTT
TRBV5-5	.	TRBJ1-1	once	CASRPTIVNTEAFF	TGTGCCAGCAGACCGACTATTGTGAACACTGAAGCTTTCTTT
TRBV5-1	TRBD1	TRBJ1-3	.	CASSLAGQDSGNTIYF	TGCGCCAGCAGCTTGGCCGGACAGGACTCTGGAAACACCATATATTTT
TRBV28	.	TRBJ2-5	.	CASRQPGRETQYF	TGTGCCAGCAGGCAACCGGGGCGGGAGACCCAGTACTTC
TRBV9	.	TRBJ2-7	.	CASSVESGLAGEQYF	TGTGCCAGCAGCGTAGAGAGCGGCCTTGCCGGCGAGCAGTACTTC
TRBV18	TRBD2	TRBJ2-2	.	CASSPSGRDTGELFF	TGTGCCAGCTCACCTAGCGGGAGGGACACCGGGGAGCTGTTTTTT
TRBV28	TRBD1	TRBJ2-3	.	CASSLLGTGRAAGGTDTQYF	TGTGCCAGCAGTTTATTGGGGACAGGGAGGGCCGCGGGAGGCACAGATACGCAGTATTTT
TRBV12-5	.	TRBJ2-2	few	CASGLISGELFF	TGTGCTAGTGGTTTAATATCCGGGGAGCTGTTTTTT
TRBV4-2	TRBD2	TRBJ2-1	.	CASSQGRAQVTYNEQFF	TGTGCCAGCAGCCAGGGGAGGGCCCAGGTGACCTACAATGAGCAGTTCTTC
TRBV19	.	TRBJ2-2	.	CASSKVGNTGELFF	TGTGCCAGTAGTAAAGTAGGGAACACCGGGGAGCTGTTTTTT
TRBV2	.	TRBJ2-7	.	CASNPDRQNEQYF	TGTGCCAGCAATCCTGACAGGCAAAACGAGCAGTACTTC
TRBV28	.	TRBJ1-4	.	CASSLPSLREKLFF	TGTGCCAGCAGTTTACCCAGCCTGCGGGAAAAACTGTTTTTT
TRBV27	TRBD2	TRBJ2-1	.	CASSLGAGGYNEQFF	TGTGCCAGCAGTTTAGGAGCGGGAGGGTATAATGAGCAGTTCTTC
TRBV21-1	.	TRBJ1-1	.	CASSPGGRTEAFF	TGTGCCAGCAGCCCAGGGGGGAGGACTGAAGCTTTCTTT
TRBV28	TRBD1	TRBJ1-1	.	CASSWVVGQGKNTEAFF	TGTGCCAGCAGTTGGGTAGTGGGACAGGGGAAGAACACTGAAGCTTTCTTT
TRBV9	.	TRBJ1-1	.	CASSVEQGSTEAFF	TGTGCCAGCAGCGTAGAGCAGGGTAGTACTGAAGCTTTCTTT
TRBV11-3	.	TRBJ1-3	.	CASSPTSQGNTIYF	TGTGCCAGCAGCCCGACCTCACAAGGAAACACCATATATTTT
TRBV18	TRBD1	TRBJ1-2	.	CASSRTGGADYGYTF	TGTGCCAGCTCACGGACAGGGGGCGCTGACTATGGCTACACCTTC
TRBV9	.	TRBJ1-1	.	CASSVDPQNTEAFF	TGTGCCAGCAGCGTAGACCCTCAGAACACTGAAGCTTTCTTT
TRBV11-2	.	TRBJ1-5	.	CASSPEISNQPQHF	TGTGCCAGCAGCCCCGAGATTAGCAATCAGCCCCAGCATTTT
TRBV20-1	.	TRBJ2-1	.	CSAVNYNEQFF	TGCAGTGCCGTCAACTACAATGAGCAGTTCTTC
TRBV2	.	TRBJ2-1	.	CASSLPPGGRNYNEQFF	TGTGCCAGCAGCCTTCCCCCGGGTGGGCGGAACTACAATGAGCAGTTCTTC
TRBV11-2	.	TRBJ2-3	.	CASSSQVGTQYF	TGTGCCAGCAGCTCGCAGGTCGGTACGCAGTATTTT
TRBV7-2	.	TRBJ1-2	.	CASPRTEIYGYTF	TGTGCCAGCCCCCGGACAGAGATCTATGGCTACACCTTC
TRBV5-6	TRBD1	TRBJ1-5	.	CASRQEQGPPYQPQHF	TGTGCCAGCAGGCAAGAACAGGGGCCCCCCTATCAGCCCCAGCATTTT
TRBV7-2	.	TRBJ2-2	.	CASSRDVENTGELFF	TGTGCCAGCAGCCGGGACGTGGAGAACACCGGGGAGCTGTTTTTT
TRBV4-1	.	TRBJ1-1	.	CASSQEGRGVRPEAFF	TGTGCCAGCAGCCAAGAGGGCAGGGGTGTTCGTCCTGAAGCTTTCTTT
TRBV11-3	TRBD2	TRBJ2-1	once	CATAGAGVYNEQFF	TGTGCCACCGCGGGAGCGGGAGTCTACAATGAGCAGTTCTTC
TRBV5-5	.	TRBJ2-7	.	CASSPNRDPYEQYF	TGTGCCAGCAGCCCCAACCGGGATCCATACGAGCAGTACTTC
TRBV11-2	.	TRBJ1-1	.	CASSLSEDTEAFF	TGTGCCAGCAGCTTAAGTGAAGACACTGAAGCTTTCTTT
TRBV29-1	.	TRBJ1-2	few	CSVEESEGVDGYTF	TGCAGCGTTGAAGAGTCGGAGGGTGTCGATGGCTACACCTTC
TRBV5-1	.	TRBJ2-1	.	CASSLTDSSYNEQFF	TGCGCCAGCAGCCTGACAGATAGCTCCTACAATGAGCAGTTCTTC
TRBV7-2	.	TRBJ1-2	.	CASSFLQSTANYGYTF	TGTGCCAGCAGCTTCTTACAGTCTACAGCTAACTATGGCTACACCTTC
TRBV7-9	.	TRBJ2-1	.	CASSLRYEQFF	TGTGCCAGCAGCTTACGGTATGAGCAGTTCTTC
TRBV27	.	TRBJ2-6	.	CASSLTSGANVLTF	TGTGCCAGCAGTTTAACGAGTGGGGCCAACGTCCTGACTTTC
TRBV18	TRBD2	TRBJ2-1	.	CASRAGLAGNEQFF	TGTGCCAGCCGAGCCGGACTAGCTGGAAATGAGCAGTTCTTC
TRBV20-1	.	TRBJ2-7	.	CSASLSHEQYF	TGCAGTGCTAGTTTATCGCACGAGCAGTACTTC
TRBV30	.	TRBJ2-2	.	CAWSGTFTNTGELFF	TGTGCCTGGAGCGGGACTTTCACGAACACCGGGGAGCTGTTTTTT
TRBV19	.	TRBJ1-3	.	CASKVVSNPSGNTIYF	TGTGCCAGTAAGGTTGTCAGCAATCCCTCTGGAAACACCATATATTTT
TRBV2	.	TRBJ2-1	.	CASSVGGNEQFF	TGTGCCAGCAGTGTAGGCGGGAATGAGCAGTTCTTC
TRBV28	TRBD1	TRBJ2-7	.	CASSVRDRGREQYF	TGTGCCAGCAGTGTCCGGGACAGGGGACGCGAGCAGTACTTC
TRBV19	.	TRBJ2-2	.	CASSMTGELFF	TGTGCCAGTAGTATGACCGGGGAGCTGTTTTTT
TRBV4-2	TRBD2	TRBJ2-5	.	CASSQGASGMGLQETQYF	TGTGCCAGCAGCCAAGGGGCTAGCGGGATGGGCCTTCAAGAGACCCAGTACTTC
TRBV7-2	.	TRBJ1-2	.	CASSFVQGNYGYTF	TGTGCCAGCAGCTTCGTACAGGGCAACTATGGCTACACCTTC
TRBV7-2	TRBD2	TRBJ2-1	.	CASSDGWEGYNEQFF	TGTGCCAGCAGCGATGGGTGGGAGGGCTACAATGAGCAGTTCTTC
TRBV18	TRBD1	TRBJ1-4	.	CASSPGTGLFQLFF	TGTGCCAGCTCACCGGGGACAGGTCTCTTTCAACTGTTTTTT
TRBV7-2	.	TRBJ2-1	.	CASSPNLAIDEQFF	TGTGCCAGCAGCCCGAACCTGGCTATCGATGAGCAGTTCTTC
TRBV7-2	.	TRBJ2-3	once	CASSLDAGDTQYF	TGTGCCAGCAGCTTAGACGCGGGGGATACGCAGTATTTT
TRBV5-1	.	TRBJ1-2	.	CASSLAGSYYGYTF	TGCGCCAGCAGCTTGGCGGGCAGTTACTATGGCTACACCTTC